Below, one TCR beta chain is given with its context. Its antigen is not known. V was clipped by 5 bases and J by 2 bases; unmatched bases: 6. The germline CDR1 and CDR2 sequences are SEHNR and FQNEAQ (reference sequence). The CDR3 totals 16 residues. The data stem from a study of cytotoxic CD8 clonotypes in ibrutinib-treated CLL. Study context: Of the patients, 11 were relapsed/refractory, over 14 treatment-naive and about 17 IGHV unmutated. Mean productive templates were approximately 230,000; mean productive rearrangements were about 90,000.

Study results and caveats: Whereas clonality rose at ibrutinib response, it declined toward baseline at progression.

Measured with immunoSEQ multiplex PCR; TCRdb has only the in-frame clones, and not every one. The data contain some 200,000 clones, 60% to 80% of them singletons. The sequencing here drew on PBMCs, taken after 12 months of ibrutinib treatment. The receptor was derived from a human donor with chronic lymphocytic leukemia. The chain carries TRBV7-9 and TRBJ1-5; TRBD1 matches 10 bases. The CDR3 region has the DNA TGTGCCAGCAGCCCCGGGGGGACAGGGGGCAATCAGCCCCAGCATTTT. Its translation: CASSPGGTGGNQPQHF.